The text below deals with one T cell receptor beta chain. Its antigen is not known. The data are from a study of blood T cells in healthy people across ages. Researchers collected about 9.1 milliliters of peripheral blood from every single donor. They isolated at least 6 million PBMCs from each sample. Trimming shortened V by 5 bases and J by 10 bases, and 9 bases separated the two germline ends. There are 12 residues in the CDR3. Using a J-beta primer mix together with a sample-barcoded 5' primer, a second PCR was run for roughly 6 to 11 cycles. TCRdb itself ran the 5' RACE reads through MiXCR, one entry per CDR3 protein. In the table there are 1.5 million to 1.8 million distinct CDR3 sequences, approximately 43% of which are singletons. Study-wide results and caveats: In the absence of known donor CMV status, changes in expanded clonotypes were possibly confounded.

The chain combines TRBV12-3 or TRBV12-4 with TRBJ1-6, with no clear D. This clonotype was sampled from a woman between 18 and 29 years old in good health. Sequenced: blood. The CDR3, as DNA: TGTGCCAGCAGTGTCGGCGGCTCACCCCTCCACTTT. Translated, it gives CASSVGGSPLHF.